This T cell receptor beta chain originates from a study of cytomegalovirus exposure and HLA in healthy donors. Germline V gene lookup returns CDR1 MGHDK and CDR2 SYGVNS. The V end was cut by 7 bases, the J end by 6 bases, with 15 bases between. This CDR3 is 13 amino acids long. As to this clone: Antigen unknown.

Study-level results: It was in a later analysis that TCR association rates were seen to vary by HLA locus, highest for DRB1 and lowest for HLA-C. The authors listed 150 or so TCR beta chains as cytomegalovirus-associated. A prior analysis recorded that most TCR beta V segments were productive about 90% or about 30% of the time.

Vbeta (60) and Jbeta (13) primers were used in the PCR. The table came from immunoSEQ multiplex PCR; TCRdb's copy has only in-frame clones and leaves some out. The repertoire holds about 93,000 clones, with approximately 60% as singletons. The sequence was collected from a boy aged 10-17 years in good health and CMV-seropositive. Sequenced: PBMCs. The chain carries TRBV25-1 and TRBJ1-1, with D possibly matching TRBD1 (6 bases). The CDR3 loop is CASTTGPASEAFF. CDR3 nucleotides: TGTGCCAGCACGACAGGCCCGGCCTCTGAAGCTTTCTTT.